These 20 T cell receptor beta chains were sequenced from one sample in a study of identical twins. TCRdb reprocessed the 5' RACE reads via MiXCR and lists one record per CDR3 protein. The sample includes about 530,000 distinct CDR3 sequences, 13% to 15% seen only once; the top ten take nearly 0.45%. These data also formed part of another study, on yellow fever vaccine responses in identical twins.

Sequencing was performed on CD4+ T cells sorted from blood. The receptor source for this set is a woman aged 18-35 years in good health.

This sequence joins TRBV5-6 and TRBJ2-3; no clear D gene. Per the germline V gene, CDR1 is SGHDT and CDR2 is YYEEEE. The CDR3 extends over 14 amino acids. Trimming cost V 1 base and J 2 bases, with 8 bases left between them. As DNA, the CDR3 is TGTGCCAGCAGCTTGCGAGGTTACACAGATACGCAGTATTTT. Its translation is CASSLRGYTDTQYF.

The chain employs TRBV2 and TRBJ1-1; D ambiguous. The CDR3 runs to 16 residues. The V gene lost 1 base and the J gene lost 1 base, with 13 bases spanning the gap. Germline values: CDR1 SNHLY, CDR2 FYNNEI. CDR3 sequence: CASSEGTGSWNTEAFF. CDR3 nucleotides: TGTGCCAGCAGTGAAGGTACGGGCTCCTGGAACACTGAAGCTTTCTTT.

CDR3 coding DNA: TGTGCCACCAGCTCGACCTTCACAGATACGCAGTATTTT. As protein: CATSSTFTDTQYF. The V call is TRBV15, the J call TRBJ2-3, with D unclear. Between the trimmed V and J ends, which lost 5 bases and 2 bases, there was a span of 8 bases. The CDR3 length is 13 residues. Germline CDR1 LNHNV, CDR2 YYDKDF (reference sequence). The full variable domain, its missing parts supplied by reference TRBV15 and TRBJ2-3, is DAMVIQNPRYQVTQFGKPVTLSCSQTLNHNVMYWYQQKSSQAPKLLFHYYDKDFNNEADTPDNFQSRRPNTSFCFLDIRSPGLGDTAMYLCATSSTFTDTQYFGPGTRLTVL.

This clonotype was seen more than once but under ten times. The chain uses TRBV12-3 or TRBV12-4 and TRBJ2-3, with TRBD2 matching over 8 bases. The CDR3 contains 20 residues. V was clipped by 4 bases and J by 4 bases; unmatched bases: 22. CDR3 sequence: CASSSRDPRLGGGRPDTQYF. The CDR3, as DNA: TGTGCCAGCAGTTCGCGAGATCCCCGTCTGGGGGGCGGGAGGCCAGATACGCAGTATTTT.

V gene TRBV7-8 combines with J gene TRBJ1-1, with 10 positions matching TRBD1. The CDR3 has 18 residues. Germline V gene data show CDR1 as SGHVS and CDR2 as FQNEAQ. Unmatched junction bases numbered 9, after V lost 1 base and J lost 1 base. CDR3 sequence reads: CASSLGRDRGSPNTEAFF. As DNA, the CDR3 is TGTGCCAGCAGCTTAGGAAGGGACAGGGGATCCCCGAACACTGAAGCTTTCTTT.

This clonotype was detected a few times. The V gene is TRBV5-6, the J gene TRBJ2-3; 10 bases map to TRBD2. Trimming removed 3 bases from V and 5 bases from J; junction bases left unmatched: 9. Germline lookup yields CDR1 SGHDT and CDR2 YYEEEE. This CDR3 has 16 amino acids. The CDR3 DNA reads TGTGCCAGCAGCTGGCCTAGCGGGGGCTCAGGAGATACGCAGTATTTT. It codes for CASSWPSGGSGDTQYF.

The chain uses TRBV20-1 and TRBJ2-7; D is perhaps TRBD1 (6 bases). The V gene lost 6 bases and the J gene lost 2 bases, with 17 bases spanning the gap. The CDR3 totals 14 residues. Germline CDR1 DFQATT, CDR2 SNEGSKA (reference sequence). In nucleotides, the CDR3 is TGCAGTGCCAGGGGCGGGTCGATTGCCTACGAGCAGTACTTC. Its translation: CSARGGSIAYEQYF.

The CDR3 reads CATSRPGRTSQYF. CDR3 bases: TGTGCCACCAGCAGGCCAGGGAGGACGAGTCAGTACTTC. The J gene is TRBJ2-7, the V gene TRBV15; possible D gene TRBD2, 6 bases. Deletions cut 3 bases from V and 10 bases from J, with 16 bases between. The CDR3 loop spans 13 amino acids. The germline V gene encodes CDR1 LNHNV and CDR2 YYDKDF (reference sequence).

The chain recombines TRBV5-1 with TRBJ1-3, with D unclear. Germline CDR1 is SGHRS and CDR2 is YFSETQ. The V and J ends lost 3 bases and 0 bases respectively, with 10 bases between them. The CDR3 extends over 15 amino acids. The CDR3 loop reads CASSSGYISGNTIYF. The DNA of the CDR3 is TGCGCCAGCAGCTCAGGATATATCTCTGGAAACACCATATATTTT.

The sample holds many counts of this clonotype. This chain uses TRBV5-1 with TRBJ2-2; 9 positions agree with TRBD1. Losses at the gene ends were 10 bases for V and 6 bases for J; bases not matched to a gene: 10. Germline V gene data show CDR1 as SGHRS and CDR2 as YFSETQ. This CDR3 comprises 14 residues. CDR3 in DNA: TGCGCCGGAAAACAGGGGGCTCTTTCCGGGGAGCTGTTTTTT. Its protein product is CAGKQGALSGELFF. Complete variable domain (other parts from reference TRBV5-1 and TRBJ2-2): KAGVTQTPRYLIKTRGQQVTLSCSPISGHRSVSWYQQTPGQGLQFLFEYFSETQRNKGNFPGRFSGRQFSNSRSEMNVSTLELGDSALYLCAGKQGALSGELFFGEGSRLTVL.

The CDR3 sequence is CASSQGLHRRTGELFF. Written as DNA, the CDR3 is TGTGCCAGCAGCCAAGGGTTGCACAGGAGGACCGGGGAGCTGTTTTTT. This chain uses TRBV3-1 with TRBJ2-2; D is tentatively TRBD1 or TRBD2 (5 bases each). Germline assignment: CDR1 LGHDT and CDR2 YNNKEL (reference sequence). The V gene lost 1 base and the J gene lost 5 bases, with 14 bases spanning the gap. The CDR3 consists of 16 residues.

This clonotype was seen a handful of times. This CDR3 reads CASSVFANYGYTF. CDR3 DNA sequence: TGTGCCAGCAGCGTATTTGCTAACTATGGCTACACCTTC. V usage is TRBV9 and J usage is TRBJ1-2; D remains ambiguous. CDR1 and CDR2 (germline): SGDLS, YYNGEE. The V end was cut by 1 base, the J end by 0 bases, with 4 bases between. CDR3 length equals 13 residues. Full variable domain (outside the CDR3, taken from reference TRBV9 and TRBJ1-2): DSGVTQTPKHLITATGQRVTLRCSPRSGDLSVYWYQQSLDQGLQFLIQYYNGEERAKGNILERFSAQQFPDLHSELNLSSLELGDSALYFCASSVFANYGYTFGSGTRLTVV.

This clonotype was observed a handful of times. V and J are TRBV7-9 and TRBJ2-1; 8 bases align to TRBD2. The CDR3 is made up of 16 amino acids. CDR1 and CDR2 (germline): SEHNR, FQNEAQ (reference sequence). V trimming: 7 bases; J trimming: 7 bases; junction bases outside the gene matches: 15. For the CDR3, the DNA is TGTGCCAGCATCAGCCGGGAAGCGGGAGCGTGGAATGAGCAGTTCTTC. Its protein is CASISREAGAWNEQFF.

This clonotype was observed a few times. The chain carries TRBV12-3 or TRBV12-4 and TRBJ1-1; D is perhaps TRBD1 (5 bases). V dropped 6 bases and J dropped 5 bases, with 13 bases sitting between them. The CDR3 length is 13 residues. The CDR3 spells CASSSGRGTEAFF. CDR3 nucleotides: TGTGCCAGCAGCTCGGGTAGGGGTACTGAAGCTTTCTTT.

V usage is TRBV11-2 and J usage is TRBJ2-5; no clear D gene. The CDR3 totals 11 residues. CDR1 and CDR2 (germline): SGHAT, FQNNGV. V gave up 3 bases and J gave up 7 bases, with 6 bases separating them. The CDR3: CASSFGVTQYF. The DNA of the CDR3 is TGTGCCAGCAGCTTTGGGGTGACCCAGTACTTC.

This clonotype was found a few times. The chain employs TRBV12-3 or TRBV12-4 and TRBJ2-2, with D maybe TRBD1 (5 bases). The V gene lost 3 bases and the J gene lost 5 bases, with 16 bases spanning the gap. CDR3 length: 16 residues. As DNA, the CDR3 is TGTGCCAGCAGTTTGAGGCAGGGAAGCTGGACCGGGGAGCTGTTTTTT. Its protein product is CASSLRQGSWTGELFF.

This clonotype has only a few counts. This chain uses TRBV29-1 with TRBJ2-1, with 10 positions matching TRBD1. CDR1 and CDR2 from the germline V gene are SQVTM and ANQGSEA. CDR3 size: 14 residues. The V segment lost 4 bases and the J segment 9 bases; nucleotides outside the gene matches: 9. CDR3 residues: CSVGRDRGHFEQFF. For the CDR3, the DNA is TGCAGCGTTGGTAGGGACAGGGGTCATTTTGAGCAGTTCTTC.

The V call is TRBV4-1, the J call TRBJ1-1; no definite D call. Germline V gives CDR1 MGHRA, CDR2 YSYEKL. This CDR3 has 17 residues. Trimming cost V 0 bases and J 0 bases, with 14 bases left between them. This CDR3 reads CASSQDSGKYMNTEAFF. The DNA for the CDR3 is TGCGCCAGCAGCCAAGATTCAGGTAAATACATGAACACTGAAGCTTTCTTT.

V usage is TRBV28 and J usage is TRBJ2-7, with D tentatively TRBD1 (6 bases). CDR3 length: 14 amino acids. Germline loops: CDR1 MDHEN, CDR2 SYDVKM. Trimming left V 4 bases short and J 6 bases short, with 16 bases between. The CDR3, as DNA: TGTGCCAGCAGTTCCCCGGACAGCAAGCCCGAGCAGTACGTC. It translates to CASSSPDSKPEQYV.

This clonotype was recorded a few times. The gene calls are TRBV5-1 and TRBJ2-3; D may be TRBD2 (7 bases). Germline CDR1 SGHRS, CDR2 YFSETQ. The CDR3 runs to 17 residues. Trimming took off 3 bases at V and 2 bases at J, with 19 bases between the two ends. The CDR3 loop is CASSWGGAASHTDTQYF. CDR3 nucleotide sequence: TGCGCCAGCAGCTGGGGGGGGGCAGCCTCGCACACAGATACGCAGTATTTT.